The clone carrying this TCR beta chain was counted once. What it binds is not known. The treatment is: approximately nine-day PBMC culture with coronavirus spike peptide pools or control peptides (ViraFEST assay). This specimen comes from a study of vaccination and CD4 T cells after COVID-19. Study-wide context: Post-diagnosis, post-COVID samples were collected after a median around 97 days, ranging 35 to 161. Post-vaccination specimens were collected at a median of 72 days following dose two (range 14 to 241). Study results and caveats: Spike mono-reactive status applied to 304 of 307 vaccine-specific clones in convalescent patients.

Sequenced with the Oncomine TCR Beta short-read assay was DNA taken from cultured CD4+ T cells. TCRdb ran MiXCR on the PCR reads and lists one entry per CDR3 protein. The sample records 15,000 to 20,000 distinct CDR3 sequences, just under 50% being singletons. The CDR3 length is 19 residues. Germline CDR1 SGHVS, CDR2 FNYEAQ. The V and J ends lost 1 base and 7 bases, in that order; junction bases with no gene match: 15. The sequence was obtained from a human donor who had recovered from COVID-19. The starting material was CD4+ T cells from blood, cultured in vitro, obtained before SARS-CoV-2 vaccination. V usage is TRBV7-6 and J usage is TRBJ2-7, with 14 bases identical to TRBD2. CDR3 sequence reads: CASSLGFGGRLAGGQEQYF. CDR3 nucleotides: TGTGCCAGCAGCTTAGGGTTTGGCGGCCGACTAGCGGGGGGGCAGGAGCAGTACTTC. The full variable domain, its missing parts supplied by reference TRBV7-6 and TRBJ2-7, is GAGVSQSPRYKVTKRGQDVALRCDPISGHVSLYWYRQALGQGPEFLTYFNYEAQQDKSGLPNDRFSAERPEGSISTLTIQRTEQRDSAMYRCASSLGFGGRLAGGQEQYFGPGTRLTVT.